Presented here are 28 T cell receptor beta chains from one specimen sequenced in a study of blood T cell repertoires in COVID-19. Assay used: immunoSEQ multiplex PCR; TCRdb lists only in-frame clones, some missing. The table lists roughly 230,000 clones, 85% to 90% of them singletons. Sequencing input: peripheral blood. These receptors were obtained from a woman between 35 and 50 years old who had recovered from COVID-19.

The chain combines TRBV5-5 with TRBJ2-1; 9 bases match TRBD2. The CDR3 contains 18 residues. Germline loops: CDR1 SGHKS, CDR2 YYEKEE (reference sequence). V shed 0 bases and J 7 bases; nucleotides not matched to a gene: 14. The CDR3 spells CASSLVLVWRGGKNEQFF. CDR3 nucleotide sequence: TGTGCCAGCAGCTTGGTGCTAGTCTGGCGGGGGGGAAAAAATGAGCAGTTCTTC.

The chain is built from TRBV5-1 and TRBJ2-3; D might be TRBD2 (6 bases). CDR1 and CDR2 (germline): SGHRS, YFSETQ. Trimming cost V 4 bases and J 7 bases, with 19 bases left between them. CDR3 length: 15 residues. The CDR3 DNA sequence: TGCGCCAGCAGCCTTGGCGGGGATTGGGGTAATACGCAGTATTTT. Translating it yields CASSLGGDWGNTQYF.

The gene calls are TRBV19 and TRBJ1-5; D is unclear. Trimming removed 4 bases at V and 5 bases at J, with 12 bases between. This CDR3 comprises 14 residues. Germline V gene sequence: CDR1 LNHDA, CDR2 SQIVND (reference sequence). Written as DNA, the CDR3 is TGTGCCAGTAGTAGGGCAGATATCGATCAGCCCCAGCATTTT. Translation: CASSRADIDQPQHF.

This clone appeared a single time. V usage is TRBV19 and J usage is TRBJ2-2; TRBD2 matches 8 bases. The CDR3 is 16 residues long. Germline values: CDR1 LNHDA, CDR2 SQIVND (reference sequence). V lost 3 bases to trimming and J lost 1 base; unmatched junction nucleotides: 4. CDR3 sequence (DNA): TGTGCCAGTAGTATTCAACTAGCGGTGAACACCGGGGAGCTGTTTTTT. It is translated as CASSIQLAVNTGELFF.

The chain uses TRBV7-9 and TRBJ1-2; the match to TRBD1 covers 8 bases. The V and J ends lost 8 bases and 4 bases, in that order; junction bases with no gene match: 12. The germline V gene encodes CDR1 SEHNR and CDR2 FQNEAQ (reference sequence). This CDR3 spans 15 amino acids. The CDR3 bases are TGTGCCAGCGGCCAACCCTCCGGACAGGGCTATGGCTACACCTTC. Its protein is CASGQPSGQGYGYTF.

The genes are TRBV19 and TRBJ1-1; 9 bases line up with TRBD1. Germline lookup yields CDR1 LNHDA and CDR2 SQIVND (reference sequence). This CDR3 spans 16 amino acids. V trimming: 5 bases; J trimming: 4 bases; junction bases outside the gene matches: 11. The CDR3 spells CASSPLDRGKLTEAFF. The CDR3 DNA reads as TGTGCCAGTAGTCCTCTAGACAGGGGGAAACTCACTGAAGCTTTCTTT.

The chain employs TRBV11-2 and TRBJ1-1, with a weak D call TRBD1 (6 bases). V was shortened by 1 base and J by 5 bases, with 11 bases between the two germline ends. Germline CDR1 is SGHAT and CDR2 is FQNNGV. This CDR3 contains 14 residues. CDR3 nucleotides: TGTGCCAGCAGCTTAGCAGGGGATAGGACTGAAGCTTTCTTT. This codes for CASSLAGDRTEAFF.

CDR3 residues: CASRLQGVDGNTIYF. The DNA of the CDR3 is TGTGCCAGCCGACTACAGGGGGTAGATGGAAACACCATATATTTT. The chain combines TRBV27 with TRBJ1-3; 8 bases fit TRBD1. Looked up from germline, CDR1 is MNHEY and CDR2 is SMNVEV (reference sequence). V lost 8 bases and J lost 3; bases outside the gene matches: 9. The CDR3 runs to 15 residues.

CDR3 loop: CARSPDEKSGTQYF. CDR3 DNA: TGTGCGCGGAGTCCGGATGAGAAATCGGGTACGCAGTATTTT. The rearrangement uses TRBV30 and TRBJ2-3, with no clear D. The V gene's germline CDR1 is GTSNPN and CDR2 SVGIG (reference sequence). This CDR3 is built from 14 residues. Based on the CDR3 plus reference TRBV30 and TRBJ2-3, the full variable domain is SQTIHQWPATLVQPVGSPLSLECTVEGTSNPNLYWYRQAAGRGLQLLFYSVGIGQISSEVPQNLSASRPQDRQFILSSKKLLLSDSGFYLCARSPDEKSGTQYFGPGTRLTVL.

The chain uses TRBV19 and TRBJ1-2; D might be TRBD1 (5 bases). The CDR3 loop spans 16 amino acids. Trimming removed 5 bases at V and 6 bases at J, with 22 bases between. CDR1 LNHDA and CDR2 SQIVND come from the germline V gene (reference sequence). The CDR3 nucleotides are TGTGCCAGTAGTGTCTCAGAGCCTGGGCAGGGCCATGGCTACACCTTC. Amino acid sequence: CASSVSEPGQGHGYTF.

The chain recombines TRBV3-1 (or the pseudogene TRBV3-2) with TRBJ2-1; 9 bases agree with TRBD2. J gave up 8 bases and V 4 bases, and 18 bases lay outside the gene matches. The CDR3 consists of 18 residues. Germline V gene sequence: CDR1 LGHDT, CDR2 YNNKEL (reference sequence). The CDR3 DNA is TGTGCCAGCAGCCCCCCTGGAAGTTTGGCGGGGGGGATGGATGAGCAGTTCTTC. It specifies CASSPPGSLAGGMDEQFF.

The rearrangement joins TRBV13 to TRBJ2-2, with 8 nucleotides matching TRBD1. J gave up 7 bases and V 4 bases, and 11 bases lay outside the gene matches. The CDR3 has 16 amino acids. Germline assignment: CDR1 PRHDT and CDR2 FYEKMQ (reference sequence). This CDR3 is CASSSYSTGANGELFF. Here the CDR3 DNA reads TGTGCCAGCAGCTCCTATTCGACAGGGGCGAACGGGGAGCTGTTTTTT.

V and J are TRBV5-4 and TRBJ2-3, with 9 bases aligning to TRBD2. Germline V gene data show CDR1 as SGHNT and CDR2 as YYREEE (reference sequence). The CDR3 is 18 residues long. V lost 2 bases and J lost 6; bases outside the gene matches: 16. CDR3 region: CASSFMLAGLTGGDTQYF. CDR3 nucleotide sequence: TGTGCCAGCAGCTTTATGCTAGCGGGATTAACGGGTGGGGATACGCAGTATTTT.

The CDR3 region has the DNA TGTGCCAGCAGTGAACAGGATCCCGAGCAGTACGTC. This encodes CASSEQDPEQYV. This rearrangement joins TRBV2 to TRBJ2-7; D gene unclear. Trimming stripped 2 bases from V and 6 bases from J, with 8 bases between. CDR3 length: 12 amino acids. Germline CDR1 and CDR2: SNHLY and FYNNEI.

This clone appeared a single time. The rearrangement uses TRBV30 and TRBJ2-3; TRBD1 aligns across 8 bases. The CDR3 is 14 amino acids. The V and J ends lost 7 bases and 5 bases, in that order; junction bases with no gene match: 11. Germline CDR1 is GTSNPN and CDR2 is SVGIG (reference sequence). Here the CDR3 DNA reads TGTGCCTCGAAACGGCAGGGGGCTGAAGATACGCAGTATTTT. Its translation: CASKRQGAEDTQYF.

In DNA, the CDR3 is TGTGCCAGCAGCTTATCTATCGGACTAAAGACTAACTATGGCTACACCTTC. Its protein is CASSLSIGLKTNYGYTF. The J gene is TRBJ1-2, the V gene TRBV7-2; the D is unclear. Germline V CDR1 and CDR2: SGHTA, FQGNSA. The V end was cut by 2 bases, the J end by 0 bases, with 16 bases between. The CDR3 extends over 17 amino acids. Full variable domain (missing parts from reference TRBV7-2 and TRBJ1-2): GAGVSQSPSNKVTEKGKDVELRCDPISGHTALYWYRQSLGQGLEFLIYFQGNSAPDKSGLPSDRFSAERTGGSVSTLTIQRTQQEDSAVYLCASSLSIGLKTNYGYTFGSGTRLTVV.

A single count supports this clone. This chain links TRBV27 with TRBJ2-1, with D possibly being TRBD1 (6 bases). Germline CDR1 is MNHEY and CDR2 is SMNVEV (reference sequence). This CDR3 is built from 15 residues. Trimming pared 6 bases from V and 9 bases from J, leaving 21 bases between. The CDR3 sequence is CASSLGQGLRSEQFF. DNA for the CDR3: TGTGCCAGCAGCCTGGGGCAGGGGCTTCGTAGTGAGCAGTTCTTC.

The chain links TRBV11-3 to TRBJ1-2; 8 bases match TRBD1. The J segment lost 3 bases and the V segment lost 5 bases, leaving 11 bases of the junction unmatched. This CDR3 comprises 16 residues. Germline V gene lookup returns CDR1 SGHNT and CDR2 YENEEA. CDR3 DNA sequence: TGTGCCAGCAGCCCGTCGGCCAGGGGGCATGACTATGGCTACACCTTC. Translation gives CASSPSARGHDYGYTF.

The gene calls are TRBV30 and TRBJ2-3; 15 bases map to TRBD2. This CDR3 comprises 16 residues. Germline CDR1 reads GTSNPN; CDR2 reads SVGIG (reference sequence). After removal of 0 bases from V and 5 bases from J, the junction contained 3 bases not matched to a gene. The CDR3 DNA is TGTGCCTGGAGTGTTCCGGGACTAGCGGGAGGAGATACGCAGTATTTT. Translating it yields CAWSVPGLAGGDTQYF.

The CDR3 DNA follows: TGTGCCAGCAGCTTAGAGGGACAGGGGAGCCAGACCCAGTACTTC. This gives the protein CASSLEGQGSQTQYF. V and J are TRBV11-3 and TRBJ2-5; TRBD1 aligns across 10 bases. The J segment lost 6 bases and the V segment lost 0 bases, leaving 4 bases of the junction unmatched. The CDR3 consists of 15 residues. CDR1 and CDR2 (germline): SGHNT, YENEEA. The full variable domain, with the rest looked up from reference TRBV11-3 and TRBJ2-5, is EAGVVQSPRYKIIEKKQPVAFWCNPISGHNTLYWYLQNLGQGPELLIRYENEEAVDDSQLPKDRFSAERLKGVDSTLKIQPAELGDSAVYLCASSLEGQGSQTQYFGPGTRLLVL.

As DNA, the CDR3 is TGTGCCAGCAGCGTAGGACTAGCGGGGGATGAGCAGTTCTTC. This gives the protein CASSVGLAGDEQFF. The gene calls are TRBV9 and TRBJ2-1; 12 bases match TRBD2. The CDR3 consists of 14 residues. The V and J ends lost 0 bases and 8 bases, in that order; junction bases with no gene match: 0. Germline lookup yields CDR1 SGDLS and CDR2 YYNGEE. The complete variable domain, with remaining parts taken from reference TRBV9 and TRBJ2-1, reads DSGVTQTPKHLITATGQRVTLRCSPRSGDLSVYWYQQSLDQGLQFLIQYYNGEERAKGNILERFSAQQFPDLHSELNLSSLELGDSALYFCASSVGLAGDEQFFGPGTRLTVL.

The chain joins TRBV19 to TRBJ1-6, with 7 nucleotides matching TRBD1. The CDR3 runs to 15 residues. V lost 7 bases, J lost 8 bases, and 11 bases stayed unmatched. CDR1 is LNHDA, CDR2 SQIVND, per germline (reference sequence). CDR3 in amino acids: CASMGAGGTYSPLHF. The CDR3 nucleotides read TGTGCCAGTATGGGGGCAGGGGGTACGTATTCACCCCTCCACTTT.

The genes are TRBV7-2 and TRBJ2-5; 11 bases line up with TRBD2. With V trimmed by 2 bases and J by 2 bases, 4 bases remained unmatched. The CDR3 runs 16 residues. Germline V gene lookup returns CDR1 SGHTA and CDR2 FQGNSA. The DNA for the CDR3 is TGTGCCAGCAGCTTATTAGCGGGGGGGCCTCAAGAGACCCAGTACTTC. Translating gives CASSLLAGGPQETQYF. The full variable domain, in which reference TRBV7-2 and TRBJ2-5 provide the parts outside the CDR3, is GAGVSQSPSNKVTEKGKDVELRCDPISGHTALYWYRQSLGQGLEFLIYFQGNSAPDKSGLPSDRFSAERTGGSVSTLTIQRTQQEDSAVYLCASSLLAGGPQETQYFGPGTRLLVL.

This CDR3 is CATSDTSGGVSGTQYF. The DNA for the CDR3 is TGTGCCACCAGTGACACGAGCGGGGGGGTATCAGGTACGCAGTATTTT. V is TRBV24-1 and J is TRBJ2-3; 10 bases are a match to TRBD2. Germline CDR1 and CDR2: KGHDR and SFDVKD. This CDR3 contains 16 residues. Germline trimming cut 4 bases from V and 8 bases from J; bases unmatched to any gene: 11.

The chain is built from TRBV28 and TRBJ2-2, with 15 bases fitting TRBD2. CDR3 length: 17 amino acids. From germline, CDR1 is MDHEN and CDR2 SYDVKM. Trimming cost V 4 bases and J 3 bases; bases outside gene matches: 3. The CDR3 DNA reads as TGTGCCAGCAGTTGGACTAGCGGGGGGGCCTACACCGGGGAGCTGTTTTTT. As protein: CASSWTSGGAYTGELFF.

The J gene is TRBJ2-7, the V gene TRBV5-1; 10 bases align to TRBD2. Germline V gene data show CDR1 as SGHRS and CDR2 as YFSETQ. CDR3 length: 18 amino acids. V gave up 4 bases and J gave up 6 bases; unmatched junction bases: 19. The CDR3 reads CASSRPTSGQMGRSEQYF. DNA of the CDR3: TGCGCCAGCAGCCGTCCGACTAGCGGGCAAATGGGGAGAAGCGAGCAGTACTTC.

The V gene is TRBV30, the J gene TRBJ1-2, with 7 positions matching TRBD1. With 3 bases clipped from V and 6 bases from J, the junction kept 13 bases outside the gene matches. The germline CDR1 and CDR2 sequences are GTSNPN and SVGIG (reference sequence). The CDR3 is made up of 15 amino acids. The CDR3 loop reads CAWRRGDLGTDGYTF. CDR3 in DNA: TGTGCCTGGAGGAGGGGGGACCTAGGGACAGATGGCTACACCTTC.

The CDR3 DNA sequence: TGTGCCAGTAGTATGCGGGGCAACAGAGAGACCCAGTACTTC. This translates into CASSMRGNRETQYF. J is TRBJ2-5 and V is TRBV19; maybe TRBD2 (6 bases). Deletions cut 3 bases from V and 4 bases from J, with 12 bases between. The CDR3 loop spans 14 amino acids. Germline CDR1 LNHDA, CDR2 SQIVND (reference sequence).